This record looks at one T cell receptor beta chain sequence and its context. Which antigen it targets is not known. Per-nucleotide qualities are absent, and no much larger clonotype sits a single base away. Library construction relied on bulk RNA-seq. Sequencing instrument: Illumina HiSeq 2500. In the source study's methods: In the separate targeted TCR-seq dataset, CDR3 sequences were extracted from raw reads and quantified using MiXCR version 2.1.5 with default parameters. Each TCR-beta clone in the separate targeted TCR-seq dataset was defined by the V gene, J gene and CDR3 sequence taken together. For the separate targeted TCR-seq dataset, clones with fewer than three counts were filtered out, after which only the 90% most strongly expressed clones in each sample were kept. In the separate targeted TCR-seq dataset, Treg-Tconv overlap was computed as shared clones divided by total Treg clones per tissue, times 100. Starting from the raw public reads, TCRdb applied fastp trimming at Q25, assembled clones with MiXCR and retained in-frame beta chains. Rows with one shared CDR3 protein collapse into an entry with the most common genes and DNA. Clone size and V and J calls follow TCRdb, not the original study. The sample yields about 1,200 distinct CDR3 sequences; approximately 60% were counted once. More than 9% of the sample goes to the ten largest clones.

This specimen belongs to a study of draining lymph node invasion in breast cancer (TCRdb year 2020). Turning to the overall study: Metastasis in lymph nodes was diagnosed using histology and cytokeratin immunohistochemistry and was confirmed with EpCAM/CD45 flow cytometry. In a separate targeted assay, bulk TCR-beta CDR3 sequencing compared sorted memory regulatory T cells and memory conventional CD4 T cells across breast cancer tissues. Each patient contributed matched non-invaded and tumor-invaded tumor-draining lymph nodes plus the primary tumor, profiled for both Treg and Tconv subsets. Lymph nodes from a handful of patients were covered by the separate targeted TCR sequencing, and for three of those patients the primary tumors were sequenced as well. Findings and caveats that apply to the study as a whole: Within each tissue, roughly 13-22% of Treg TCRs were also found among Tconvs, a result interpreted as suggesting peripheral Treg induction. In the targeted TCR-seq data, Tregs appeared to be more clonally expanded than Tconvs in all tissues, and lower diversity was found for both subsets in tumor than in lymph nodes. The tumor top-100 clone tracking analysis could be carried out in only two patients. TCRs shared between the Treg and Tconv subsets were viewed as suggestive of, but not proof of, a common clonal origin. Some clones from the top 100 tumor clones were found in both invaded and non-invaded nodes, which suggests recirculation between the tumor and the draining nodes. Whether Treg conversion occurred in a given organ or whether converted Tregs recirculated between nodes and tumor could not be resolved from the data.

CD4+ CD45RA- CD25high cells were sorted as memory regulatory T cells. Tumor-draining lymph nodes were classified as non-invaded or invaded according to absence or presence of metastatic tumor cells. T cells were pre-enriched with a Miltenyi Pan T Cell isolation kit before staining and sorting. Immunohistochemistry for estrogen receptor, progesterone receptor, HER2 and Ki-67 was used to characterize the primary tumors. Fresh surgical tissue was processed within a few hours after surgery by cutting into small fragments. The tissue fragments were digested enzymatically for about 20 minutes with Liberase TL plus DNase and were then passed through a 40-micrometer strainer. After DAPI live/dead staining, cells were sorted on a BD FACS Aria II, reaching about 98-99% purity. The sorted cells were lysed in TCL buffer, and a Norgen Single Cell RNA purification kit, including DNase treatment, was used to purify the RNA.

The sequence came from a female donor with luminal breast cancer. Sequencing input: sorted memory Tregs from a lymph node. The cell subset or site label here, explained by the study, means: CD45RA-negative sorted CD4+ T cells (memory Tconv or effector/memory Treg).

This receptor carries the CDR3 CASSLTPDATGELFF. The nucleotides read TGTGCCAGCAGCTTAACCCCAGATGCCACCGGGGAGCTGTTTTTT. The chain is made from TRBV7-3 and TRBJ2-2, with the D gene not clear enough to name. The CDR3 spans 15 residues, from the cysteine through the phenylalanine. The DNA shown is the 45-base CDR3, in frame from base 1. CDR1 SGHTA and CDR2 FQGTGA are derived from the germline V gene. Cut back by 0 bases and 4 bases, the V and J ends lie 9 bases apart. With the rest looked up from the reference TRBV7-3 and TRBJ2-2 genes rather than sequenced, the full variable domain is GAGVSQTPSNKVTEKGKYVELRCDPISGHTALYWYRQSLGQGPEFLIYFQGTGAADDSGLPNDRFFAVRPEGSVSTLKIQRTERGDSAVYLCASSLTPDATGELFFGEGSRLTVL.